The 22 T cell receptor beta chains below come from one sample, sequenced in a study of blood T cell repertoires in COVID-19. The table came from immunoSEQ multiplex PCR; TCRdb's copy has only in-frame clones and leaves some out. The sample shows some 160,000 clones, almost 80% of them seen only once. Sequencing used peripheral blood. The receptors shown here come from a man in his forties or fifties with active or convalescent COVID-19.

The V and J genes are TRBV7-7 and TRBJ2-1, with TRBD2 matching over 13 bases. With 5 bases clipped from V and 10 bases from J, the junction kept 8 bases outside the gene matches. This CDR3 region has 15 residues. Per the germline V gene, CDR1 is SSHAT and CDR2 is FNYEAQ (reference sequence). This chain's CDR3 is CASSLLAGGRGEQFF. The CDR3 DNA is TGTGCCAGCAGCCTACTAGCGGGAGGGCGAGGGGAGCAGTTCTTC.

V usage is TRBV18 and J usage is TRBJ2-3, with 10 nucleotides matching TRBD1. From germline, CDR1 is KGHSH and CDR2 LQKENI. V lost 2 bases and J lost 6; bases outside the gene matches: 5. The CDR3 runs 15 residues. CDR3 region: CASSPGTGAGDTQYF. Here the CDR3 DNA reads TGTGCCAGCTCACCAGGGACAGGGGCCGGGGATACGCAGTATTTT.

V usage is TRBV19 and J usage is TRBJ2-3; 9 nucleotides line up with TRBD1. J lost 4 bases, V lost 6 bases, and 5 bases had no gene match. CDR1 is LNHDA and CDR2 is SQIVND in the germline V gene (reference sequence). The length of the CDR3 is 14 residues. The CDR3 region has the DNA TGTGCCAGTAGCAAGACAGGGGGTGCAGATACGCAGTATTTT. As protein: CASSKTGGADTQYF.

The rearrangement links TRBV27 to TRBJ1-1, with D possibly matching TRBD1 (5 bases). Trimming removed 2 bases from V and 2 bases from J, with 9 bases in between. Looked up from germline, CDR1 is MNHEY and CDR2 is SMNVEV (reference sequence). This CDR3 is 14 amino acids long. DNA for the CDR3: TGTGCCAGCAGTTTAGACGGGGGAAACACTGAAGCTTTCTTT. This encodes CASSLDGGNTEAFF.

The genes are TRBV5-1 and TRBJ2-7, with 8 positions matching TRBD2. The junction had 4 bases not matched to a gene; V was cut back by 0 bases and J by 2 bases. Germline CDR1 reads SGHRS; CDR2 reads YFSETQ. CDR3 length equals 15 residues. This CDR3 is CASSLDGTRAYEQYF. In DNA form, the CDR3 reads TGCGCCAGCAGCTTGGACGGGACTAGGGCCTACGAGCAGTACTTC.

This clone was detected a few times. CDR3 in amino acids: CASSVAAGGPAGELFF. CDR3 nucleotides: TGTGCCAGCAGCGTAGCAGCGGGAGGGCCTGCCGGGGAGCTGTTTTTT. The rearrangement links TRBV9 to TRBJ2-2, with 10 bases fitting TRBD2. The V and J ends lost 0 bases and 6 bases, in that order; junction bases with no gene match: 5. The germline CDR1 and CDR2 sequences are SGDLS and YYNGEE. The CDR3 is 16 amino acids.

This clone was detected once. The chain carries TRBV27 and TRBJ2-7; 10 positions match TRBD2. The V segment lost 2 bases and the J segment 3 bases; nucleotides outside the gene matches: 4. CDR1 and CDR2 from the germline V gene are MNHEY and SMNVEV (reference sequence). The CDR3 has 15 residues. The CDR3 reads CASSLKGLANYEQYF. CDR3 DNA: TGTGCCAGCAGTTTAAAGGGACTAGCGAACTACGAGCAGTACTTC.

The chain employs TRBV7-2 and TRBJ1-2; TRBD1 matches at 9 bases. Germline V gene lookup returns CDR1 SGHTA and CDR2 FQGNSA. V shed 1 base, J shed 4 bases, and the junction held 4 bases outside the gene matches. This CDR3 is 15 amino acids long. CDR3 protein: CASSLVGGQGYGYTF. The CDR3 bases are TGTGCCAGCAGCTTAGTCGGGGGACAGGGCTATGGCTACACCTTC.

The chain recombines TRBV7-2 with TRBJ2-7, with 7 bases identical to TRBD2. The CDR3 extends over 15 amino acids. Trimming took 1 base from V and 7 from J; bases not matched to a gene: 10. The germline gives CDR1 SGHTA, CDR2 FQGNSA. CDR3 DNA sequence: TGTGCCAGCAGCTTAGTTCTCTCGGGAGGCAGGGAGCAGTACTTC. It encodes CASSLVLSGGREQYF.

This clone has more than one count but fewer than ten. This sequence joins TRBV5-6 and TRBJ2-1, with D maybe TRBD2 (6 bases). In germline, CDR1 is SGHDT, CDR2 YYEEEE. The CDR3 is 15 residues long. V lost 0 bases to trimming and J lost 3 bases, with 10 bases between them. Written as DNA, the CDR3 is TGTGCCAGCAGCTTGGCACTAGCCGGCTACAATGAGCAGTTCTTC. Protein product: CASSLALAGYNEQFF. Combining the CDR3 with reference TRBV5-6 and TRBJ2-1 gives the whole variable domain DAGVTQSPTHLIKTRGQQVTLRCSPKSGHDTVSWYQQALGQGPQFIFQYYEEEERQRGNFPDRFSGHQFPNYSSELNVNALLLGDSALYLCASSLALAGYNEQFFGPGTRLTVL.

This chain's CDR3 is CASRLTGTQPQHF. The CDR3 coding sequence is TGTGCCAGCAGGCTCACAGGTACCCAGCCCCAGCATTTT. The V call is TRBV28, the J call TRBJ1-5, with D tentatively TRBD1 (5 bases). Germline values: CDR1 MDHEN, CDR2 SYDVKM. The CDR3 spans 13 residues. Trimming removed 6 bases from V and 7 bases from J, with 13 bases in between. Complete variable domain (other parts from reference TRBV28 and TRBJ1-5): DVKVTQSSRYLVKRTGEKVFLECVQDMDHENMFWYRQDPGLGLRLIYFSYDVKMKEKGDIPEGYSVSREKKERFSLILESASTNQTSMYLCASRLTGTQPQHFGDGTRLSIL.

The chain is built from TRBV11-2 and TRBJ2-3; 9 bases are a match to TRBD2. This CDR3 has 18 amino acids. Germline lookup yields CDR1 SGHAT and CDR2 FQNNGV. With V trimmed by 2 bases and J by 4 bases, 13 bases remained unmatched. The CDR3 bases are TGTGCCAGCAGCTTATTCAGGGGCGGGAGGGCTGTGGCAGATACGCAGTATTTT. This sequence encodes CASSLFRGGRAVADTQYF.

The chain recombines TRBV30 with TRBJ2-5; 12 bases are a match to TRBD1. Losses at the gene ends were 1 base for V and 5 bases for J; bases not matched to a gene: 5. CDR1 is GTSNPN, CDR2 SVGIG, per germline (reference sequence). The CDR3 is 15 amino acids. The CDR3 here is CAWSEGQGAGETQYF. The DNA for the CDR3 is TGTGCCTGGAGTGAGGGACAGGGGGCAGGGGAGACCCAGTACTTC.

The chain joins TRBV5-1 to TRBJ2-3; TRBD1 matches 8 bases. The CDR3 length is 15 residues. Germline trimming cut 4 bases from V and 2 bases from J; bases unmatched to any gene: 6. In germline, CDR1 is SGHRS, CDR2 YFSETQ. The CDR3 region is CASSTRDRFTDTQYF. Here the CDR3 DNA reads TGCGCCAGCAGCACACGGGACAGGTTCACAGATACGCAGTATTTT.

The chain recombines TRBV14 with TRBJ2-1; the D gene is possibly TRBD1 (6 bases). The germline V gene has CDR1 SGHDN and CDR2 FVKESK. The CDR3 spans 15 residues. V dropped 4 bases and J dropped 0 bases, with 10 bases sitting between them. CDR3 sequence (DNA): TGTGCCAGCAGCCCCTTGGACAGCTCCTACAATGAGCAGTTCTTC. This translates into CASSPLDSSYNEQFF.

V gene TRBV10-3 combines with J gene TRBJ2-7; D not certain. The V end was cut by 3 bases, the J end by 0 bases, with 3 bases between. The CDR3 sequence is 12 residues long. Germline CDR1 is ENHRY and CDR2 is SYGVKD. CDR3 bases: TGTGCCATCAGTGACTTCTCCTACGAGCAGTACTTC. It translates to CAISDFSYEQYF.

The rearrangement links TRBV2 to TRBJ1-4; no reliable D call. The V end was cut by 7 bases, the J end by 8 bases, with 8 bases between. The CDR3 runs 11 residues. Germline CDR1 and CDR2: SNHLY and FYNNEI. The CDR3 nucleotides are TGTGCCAGCACCTTCCGGGAAAAACTGTTTTTT. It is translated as CASTFREKLFF.

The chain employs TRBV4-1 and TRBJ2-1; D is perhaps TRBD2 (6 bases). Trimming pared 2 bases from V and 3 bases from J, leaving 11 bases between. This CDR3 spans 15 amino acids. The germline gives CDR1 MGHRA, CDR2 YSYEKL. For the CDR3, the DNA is TGCGCCAGCAGCCAATCCGGAGGGAACTACAATGAGCAGTTCTTC. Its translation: CASSQSGGNYNEQFF.

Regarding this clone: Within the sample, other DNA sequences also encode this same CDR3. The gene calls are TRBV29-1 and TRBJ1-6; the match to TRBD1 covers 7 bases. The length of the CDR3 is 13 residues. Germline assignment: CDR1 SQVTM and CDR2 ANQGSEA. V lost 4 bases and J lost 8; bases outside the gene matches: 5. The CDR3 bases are TGCAGCGTTGGGCAAGGGGGCGATTCACCCCTCCACTTT. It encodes CSVGQGGDSPLHF.

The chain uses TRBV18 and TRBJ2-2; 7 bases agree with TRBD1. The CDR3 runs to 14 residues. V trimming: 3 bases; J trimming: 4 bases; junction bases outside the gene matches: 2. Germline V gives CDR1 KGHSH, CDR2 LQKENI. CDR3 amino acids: CASSPRQGTGELFF. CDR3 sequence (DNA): TGTGCCAGCTCACCGCGACAGGGCACCGGGGAGCTGTTTTTT.

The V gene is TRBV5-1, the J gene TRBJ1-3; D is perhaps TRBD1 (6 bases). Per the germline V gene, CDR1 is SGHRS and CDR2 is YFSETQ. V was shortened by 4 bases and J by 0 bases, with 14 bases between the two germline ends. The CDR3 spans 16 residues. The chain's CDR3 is CASSRTVHSSGNTIYF. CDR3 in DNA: TGCGCCAGCAGCAGGACAGTCCATAGCTCTGGAAACACCATATATTTT.

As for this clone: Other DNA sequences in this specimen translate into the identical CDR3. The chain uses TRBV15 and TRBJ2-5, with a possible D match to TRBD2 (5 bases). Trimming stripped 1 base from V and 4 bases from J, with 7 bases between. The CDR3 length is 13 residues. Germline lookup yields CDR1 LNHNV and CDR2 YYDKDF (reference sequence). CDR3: CATSRGGGETQYF. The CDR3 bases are TGTGCCACCAGCAGAGGAGGAGGAGAGACCCAGTACTTC. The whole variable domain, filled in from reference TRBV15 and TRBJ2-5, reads DAMVIQNPRYQVTQFGKPVTLSCSQTLNHNVMYWYQQKSSQAPKLLFHYYDKDFNNEADTPDNFQSRRPNTSFCFLDIRSPGLGDTAMYLCATSRGGGETQYFGPGTRLLVL.